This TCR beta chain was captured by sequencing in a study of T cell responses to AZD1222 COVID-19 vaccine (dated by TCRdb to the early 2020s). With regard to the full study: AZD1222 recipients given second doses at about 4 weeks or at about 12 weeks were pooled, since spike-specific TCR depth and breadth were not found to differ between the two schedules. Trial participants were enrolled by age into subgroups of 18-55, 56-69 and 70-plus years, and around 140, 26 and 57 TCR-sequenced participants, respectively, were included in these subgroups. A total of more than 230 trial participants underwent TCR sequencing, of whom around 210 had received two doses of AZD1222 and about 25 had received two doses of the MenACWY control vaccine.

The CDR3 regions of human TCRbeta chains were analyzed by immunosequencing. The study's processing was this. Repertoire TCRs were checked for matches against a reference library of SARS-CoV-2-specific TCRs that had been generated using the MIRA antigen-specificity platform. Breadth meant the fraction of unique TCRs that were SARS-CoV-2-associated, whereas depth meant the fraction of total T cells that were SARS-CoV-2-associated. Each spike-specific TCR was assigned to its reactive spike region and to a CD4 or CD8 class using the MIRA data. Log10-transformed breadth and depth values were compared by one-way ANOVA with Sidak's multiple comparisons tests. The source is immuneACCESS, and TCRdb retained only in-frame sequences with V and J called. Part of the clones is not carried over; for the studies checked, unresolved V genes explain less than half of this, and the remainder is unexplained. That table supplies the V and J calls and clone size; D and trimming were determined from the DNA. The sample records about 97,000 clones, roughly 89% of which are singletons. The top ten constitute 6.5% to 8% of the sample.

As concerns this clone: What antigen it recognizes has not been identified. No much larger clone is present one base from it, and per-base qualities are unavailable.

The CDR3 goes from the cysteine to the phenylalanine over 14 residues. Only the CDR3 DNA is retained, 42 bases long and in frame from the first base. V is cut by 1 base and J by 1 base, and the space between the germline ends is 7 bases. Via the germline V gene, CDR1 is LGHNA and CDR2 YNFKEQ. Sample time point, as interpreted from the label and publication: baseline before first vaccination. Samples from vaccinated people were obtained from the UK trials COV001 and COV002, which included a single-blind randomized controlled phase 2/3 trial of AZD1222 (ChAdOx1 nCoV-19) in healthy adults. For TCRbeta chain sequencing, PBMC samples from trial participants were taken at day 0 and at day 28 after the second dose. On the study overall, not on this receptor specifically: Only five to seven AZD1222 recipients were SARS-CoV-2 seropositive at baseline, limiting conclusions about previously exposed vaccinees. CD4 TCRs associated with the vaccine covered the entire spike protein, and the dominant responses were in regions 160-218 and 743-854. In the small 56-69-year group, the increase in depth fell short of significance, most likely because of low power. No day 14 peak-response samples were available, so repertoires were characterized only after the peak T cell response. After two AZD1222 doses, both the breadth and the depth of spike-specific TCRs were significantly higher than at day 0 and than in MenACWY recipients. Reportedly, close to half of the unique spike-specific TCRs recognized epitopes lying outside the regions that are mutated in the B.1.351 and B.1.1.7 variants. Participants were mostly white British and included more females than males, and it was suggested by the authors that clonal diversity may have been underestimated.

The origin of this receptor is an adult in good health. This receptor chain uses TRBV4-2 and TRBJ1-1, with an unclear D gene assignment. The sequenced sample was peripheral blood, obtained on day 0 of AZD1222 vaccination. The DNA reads TGTGCCAGCAGCCAAGGAGAAGGGAACACTGAAGCTTTCTTT. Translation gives CASSQGEGNTEAFF.